The clone carrying this T cell receptor beta chain was observed a handful of times. The data belong to a study of blood T cells in healthy people across ages. Per the germline V gene, CDR1 is SEHNR and CDR2 is FQNEAQ (reference sequence). This CDR3 has 15 amino acids. The V and J ends lost 5 bases and 4 bases respectively, with 17 bases between them. Using a J-beta primer mix together with a sample-barcoded 5' primer, a second PCR was run for 7 to 11 cycles. Each of the samples gave a minimum of 3 million paired-end reads that contained CDR3. TCRdb redid the calling of the 5' RACE reads with MiXCR, one entry per CDR3 protein. The table lists around 850,000 distinct CDR3 sequences, 35% to 40% of them singletons.

Sequencing input: blood. The source of this sequence is a young man in good health. The chain links TRBV7-9 to TRBJ1-2; D is uncertain. CDR3 DNA sequence: TGTGCCAGCAGCACCCCGGGATCCGATTTCTATGGCTACACCTTC. Encoded protein: CASSTPGSDFYGYTF.